This T cell receptor (beta chain) was retrieved from a study of blood T cell repertoires in COVID-19. About the research overall: COVID-19 samples collected from the United States, Italy and Spain covered acute and convalescent phases. PBMCs, B-cell-depleted T cells, or T cells provided the cDNA or gDNA that made up the material.

Germline-derived CDR1 and CDR2 are SGHNT and YYREEE (reference sequence). This CDR3 contains 15 residues. Deletions cut 6 bases from V and 5 bases from J, with 18 bases between. Authors' data handling: By means of reference gene primer amplification, nucleated cell counts were estimated. Measured with immunoSEQ multiplex PCR; TCRdb has only the in-frame clones, and not every one. That table furnishes V, J and clone size, whereas the DNA furnished D and trimming. The repertoire includes some 45,000 clones, 70% to 80% of them detected once, and 7.5% to 10% sits in the top ten. This receptor was taken from an older man with active or convalescent COVID-19. Sequencing input: peripheral blood. The chain has TRBV5-4 and TRBJ2-1; D might be TRBD1 (5 bases). CDR3 sequence reads: CASTYRNRQDNEQFF. The CDR3, as DNA: TGTGCCAGCACCTACAGGAATCGGCAGGACAATGAGCAGTTCTTC.